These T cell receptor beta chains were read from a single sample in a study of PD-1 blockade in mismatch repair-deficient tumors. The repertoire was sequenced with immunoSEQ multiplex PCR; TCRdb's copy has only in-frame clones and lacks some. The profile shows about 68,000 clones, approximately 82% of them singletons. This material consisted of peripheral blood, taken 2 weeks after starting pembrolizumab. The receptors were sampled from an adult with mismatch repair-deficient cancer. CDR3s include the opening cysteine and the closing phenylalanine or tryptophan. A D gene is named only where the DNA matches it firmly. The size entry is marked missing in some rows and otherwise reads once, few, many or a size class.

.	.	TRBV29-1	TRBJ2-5	CSVEVRGIGETQYF	TGCAGCGTTGAAGTACGGGGGATTGGGGAGACCCAGTACTTC
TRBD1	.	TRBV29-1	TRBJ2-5	CSVEGTGGPETQYF	TGCAGCGTGGAGGGGACAGGGGGACCAGAGACCCAGTACTTC
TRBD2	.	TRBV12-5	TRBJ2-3	CASDWGGGTDTQYF	TGTGCTAGTGACTGGGGGGGAGGCACAGATACGCAGTATTTT
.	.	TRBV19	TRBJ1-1	CASSVRQTMNTEAFF	TGTGCCAGTAGTGTTCGACAGACCATGAACACTGAAGCTTTCTTT
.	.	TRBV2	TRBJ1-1	CASSESGRGPGTEAFF	TGTGCCAGCAGTGAGTCCGGCAGGGGCCCGGGCACTGAAGCTTTCTTT
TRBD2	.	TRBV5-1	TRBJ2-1	CASSFTSGSPIYNEQFF	TGCGCCAGCAGCTTTACTAGCGGGAGTCCTATCTACAATGAGCAGTTCTTC
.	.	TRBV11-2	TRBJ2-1	CASSFRYSVSSYNEQFF	TGTGCCAGCAGCTTCAGGTATAGCGTAAGCTCCTACAATGAGCAGTTCTTC
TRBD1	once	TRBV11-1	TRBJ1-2	CASSFRQGGYTF	TGTGCCAGCAGCTTCAGACAGGGTGGCTACACCTTC
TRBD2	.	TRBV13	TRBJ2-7	CASSPPGGEQYF	TGTGCCAGCAGCCCACCGGGGGGCGAGCAGTACTTC
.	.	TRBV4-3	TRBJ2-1	CASSQDGGPASYNEQFF	TGCGCCAGCAGCCAAGATGGGGGCCCCGCTTCCTACAATGAGCAGTTCTTC
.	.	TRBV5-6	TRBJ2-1	CASSFYKQYNEQFF	TGTGCCAGCAGCTTTTATAAGCAGTACAATGAGCAGTTCTTC
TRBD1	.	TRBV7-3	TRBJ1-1	CASSSGTGGTEAFF	TGTGCCAGCAGCTCCGGGACAGGGGGCACTGAAGCTTTCTTT
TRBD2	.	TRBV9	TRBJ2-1	CASSVGGGEWNEQFF	TGTGCCAGCAGCGTCGGTGGGGGGGAATGGAATGAGCAGTTCTTC
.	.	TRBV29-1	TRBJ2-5	CSVWPWTAQETQYF	TGCAGCGTCTGGCCATGGACAGCCCAAGAGACCCAGTACTTC
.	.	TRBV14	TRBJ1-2	CASSLFGYPNYGYTF	TGTGCCAGCAGCCTTTTCGGCTACCCTAACTATGGCTACACCTTC
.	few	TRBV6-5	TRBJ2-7	CASRGDGHEQYF	TGTGCCAGCAGGGGAGACGGGCACGAGCAGTACTTC
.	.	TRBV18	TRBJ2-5	CASSPDSDSGQYF	TGTGCCAGCTCACCGGACAGCGACAGTGGCCAGTACTTC
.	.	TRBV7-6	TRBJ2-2	CASSPTVTGELFF	TGTGCCAGCAGCCCGACAGTTACCGGGGAGCTGTTTTTT
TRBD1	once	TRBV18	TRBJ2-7	CASSRDRTNEQYF	TGTGCCAGCTCTCGGGACAGGACGAACGAGCAGTACTTC
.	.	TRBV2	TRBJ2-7	CASQSGFGEQYF	TGTGCCAGCCAGTCGGGTTTTGGAGAGCAGTACTTC
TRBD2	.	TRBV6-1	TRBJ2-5	CASTDTGLRKETQYF	TGTGCCAGCACCGATACGGGACTAAGAAAAGAGACCCAGTACTTC
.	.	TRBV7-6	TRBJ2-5	CASSSQETQYF	TGTGCCAGCAGCTCCCAAGAGACCCAGTACTTC
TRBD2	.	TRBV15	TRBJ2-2	CATSRQTPWTSGAANTGELFF	TGTGCCACCAGCAGACAAACCCCCTGGACTAGCGGGGCAGCGAACACCGGGGAGCTGTTTTTT